This TCR beta chain stems from a study of preoperative IRX-2 immunotherapy in early breast cancer. Germline V gene lookup returns CDR1 SGDLS and CDR2 YYNGEE. The CDR3 covers 11 residues. Trimming left V 4 bases short and J 7 bases short, with 8 bases between. Treatment: preoperative locoregional IRX-2 cytokine immunotherapy. Using immunoSEQ multiplex PCR, the repertoire was profiled, and TCRdb retains in-frame clones only, with some absent. Among over 55,000 clones listed, around 94% were seen once. Sample collection was performed from a patient treated with IRX-2 immunotherapy. The receptor's source is a human donor with breast cancer. The chain links TRBV9 to TRBJ1-1, with TRBD1 as a possible D gene (5 bases). CDR3 coding DNA: TGTGCCAGCAGCTCCGGGGGTGAAGCTTTCTTT. As protein: CASSSGGEAFF.